This TCR beta chain was identified in a study of blood T cell repertoires in COVID-19. At the level of the study: COVID-19 samples collected from the United States, Italy and Spain covered acute and convalescent phases. Sample material is recorded as cDNA or gDNA derived from T cells, B-cell-depleted T cells, or PBMCs.

Clones were read by immunoSEQ multiplex PCR, and TCRdb kept only the in-frame ones, dropping some. The data contain over 250,000 clones, roughly nine tenths of them singletons. Sequences were obtained from peripheral blood. The TCR sequence derives from a man aged 50 to 60 with acute or convalescent COVID-19.

CDR3 residues: CAFTSITGAEISYEQYF. The DNA of the CDR3 is TGTGCCTTCACGTCAATAACAGGGGCGGAGATTTCCTACGAGCAGTACTTC. This chain uses TRBV30 with TRBJ2-7, with 7 bases fitting TRBD1. Germline V lookup: CDR1 GTSNPN, CDR2 SVGIG (reference sequence). The CDR3 loop spans 17 amino acids. The junction had 19 bases not matched to a gene; V was cut back by 7 bases and J by 1 base. Based on the CDR3 plus reference TRBV30 and TRBJ2-7, the full variable domain is SQTIHQWPATLVQPVGSPLSLECTVEGTSNPNLYWYRQAAGRGLQLLFYSVGIGQISSEVPQNLSASRPQDRQFILSSKKLLLSDSGFYLCAFTSITGAEISYEQYFGPGTRLTVT.